This T cell receptor beta chain was profiled in a study of regulatory T cells in long-lasting Graves disease. This clonotype showed up many times. CDR3-region Arm-PCR and iRepertoire HTBI primers produced the TCR beta libraries. TCRdb used MiXCR to reprocess the multiplex PCR reads, holding one entry per CDR3 protein. The table shows 350,000 to 450,000 distinct CDR3 sequences, with around a fifth occurring only once. As to time point: persistent/refractory GD, antithyroid drugs over 5 years with positive TRAb. PBMC-derived RNA was used for the TCR library. CDR1 and CDR2 (germline): MNHEY, SMNVEV (reference sequence). The CDR3 spans 13 residues. With 3 bases clipped from V and 4 bases from J, the junction kept 1 base outside the gene matches.

Sequencing used peripheral blood mononuclear cells (PBMCs), obtained when the disease was refractory, from a patient treated with antithyroid drugs. V gene TRBV27 combines with J gene TRBJ2-7, with 9 positions matching TRBD1. The TCR originated in a female donor with Graves disease. The CDR3: CASSFGTGYEQYF. DNA for the CDR3: TGTGCCAGCAGTTTCGGGACAGGGTACGAGCAGTACTTC.